This passage covers 21 T cell receptor beta chains from one sample sequenced in a study of vaccination and CD4 T cells after COVID-19. The treatment: approximately 9-day PBMC culture with coronavirus spike peptide pools or control peptides (ViraFEST assay). From the unexposed donor, CD4+ T cells were collected ahead of the COVID-19 pandemic (2011-2018). For these TCRs, the target antigens are not known. Sequencing of DNA taken from cultured CD4+ T cells relied on the Oncomine TCR Beta short-read assay. Genomic DNA from cultured CD4+ T cells was extracted. MiXCR, applied by TCRdb to the PCR reads, yields one record per CDR3 protein. The data hold around 9,000 distinct CDR3 sequences, with around 29% observed a single time. The material sequenced was CD4+ T cells from blood, cultured in vitro. Receptors originate from a human donor in good health.

The chain joins TRBV9 to TRBJ1-2; no clear D gene. The CDR3 length is 16 residues. Germline CDR1 and CDR2: SGDLS and YYNGEE. V was clipped by 0 bases and J by 6 bases, with 18 bases between them. In DNA form, the CDR3 reads TGTGCCAGCAGCGTAGCATCGTGGCAGAGAGGAGATGGCTACACCTTC. Its translation is CASSVASWQRGDGYTF.

This clonotype was seen a handful of times. The junction departs from the called germline gene at one end, perhaps through a read error. This chain uses TRBV28 with TRBJ1-1; TRBD1 aligns across 7 bases. Per the germline V gene, CDR1 is MDHEN and CDR2 is SYDVKM. CDR3 length: 14 amino acids. The CDR3, as DNA: TGTGCCAGCAGATTATCCATCTTACAGGGGCGGACTTTCTTT. Encoded protein: CASRLSILQGRTFF.

This chain joins TRBV6-5 and TRBJ1-1, with D perhaps matching TRBD1 (6 bases). Germline CDR1 is MNHEY and CDR2 is SVGAGI. V was clipped by 4 bases and J by 4 bases, with 13 bases between them. The CDR3 loop spans 14 amino acids. The CDR3 here is CASSSLQGLTEAFF. CDR3 in DNA: TGTGCCAGCAGTTCCCTTCAGGGGCTCACTGAAGCTTTCTTT.

J is TRBJ2-7 and V is TRBV7-9; no firm D call. Trimming took off 5 bases at V and 7 bases at J, with 9 bases between the two ends. The CDR3 runs to 11 residues. CDR1 and CDR2 from the germline V gene are SEHNR and FQNEAQ (reference sequence). CDR3: CASSREWEQYF. The CDR3 DNA follows: TGTGCCAGCAGCCGTGAGTGGGAGCAGTACTTC.

The chain links TRBV12-3 or TRBV12-4 to TRBJ2-3; TRBD1 is a possible D gene (6 bases). The length of the CDR3 is 15 residues. V was shortened by 6 bases and J by 6 bases, with 19 bases between the two germline ends. Here the CDR3 DNA reads TGTGCCAGCAGCGCATCAACCAGGGGTGGGGATACGCAGTATTTT. Translating gives CASSASTRGGDTQYF.

This chain connects TRBV28 to TRBJ2-2, with D tentatively TRBD2 (6 bases). Germline values: CDR1 MDHEN, CDR2 SYDVKM. The CDR3 totals 15 residues. V lost 7 bases, J lost 6 bases, and 18 bases lay in between. DNA for the CDR3: TGTGCCAGCAATGCTGGGACTGTTGACGCCGGGGAGCTGTTTTTT. Protein product: CASNAGTVDAGELFF.

The chain has TRBV19 and TRBJ2-1; the match to TRBD2 covers 11 bases. This CDR3 is built from 16 residues. V dropped 5 bases and J dropped 4; count of bases not matched to a gene: 7. CDR1 and CDR2 (germline): LNHDA, SQIVND (reference sequence). CDR3 nucleotide sequence: TGTGCCAGTAGTCCACCCGGGACTAGCGGTTACAATGAGCAGTTCTTC. It translates to CASSPPGTSGYNEQFF.

The CDR3 is CSAPDQNYGYTF. The CDR3 bases are TGCAGTGCTCCGGACCAAAACTATGGCTACACCTTC. The genes are TRBV20-1 and TRBJ1-2; D not resolved. Trimming cost V 5 bases and J 2 bases, with 9 bases left between them. The CDR3 sequence is 12 residues long. The V gene's germline CDR1 is DFQATT and CDR2 SNEGSKA (reference sequence).

V and J are TRBV29-1 and TRBJ1-1; no firm D call. There are 13 residues in the CDR3. The ends were cut back, 7 bases at V and 1 base at J, with 13 bases in the middle. Per the germline V gene, CDR1 is SQVTM and CDR2 is ANQGSEA. CDR3 DNA: TGCAGCGCCGAGCTTCAGTGGAACACTGAAGCTTTCTTT. Protein: CSAELQWNTEAFF.

V and J are TRBV6-5 and TRBJ2-7, with 10 positions matching TRBD2. In germline, CDR1 is MNHEY, CDR2 SVGAGI. The CDR3 contains 15 residues. The V gene end was trimmed by 2 bases and the J gene end by 5 bases; junction bases not matched to a gene: 6. This CDR3 reads CASSYPSGRANEQYF. DNA for the CDR3: TGTGCCAGCAGTTACCCGAGCGGGAGGGCCAACGAGCAGTACTTC.

The chain recombines TRBV20-1 with TRBJ2-7; tentatively, D is TRBD1 (6 bases). With 3 bases removed from V and 3 bases from J, the gap between germline ends came to 18 bases. Germline V gene lookup returns CDR1 DFQATT and CDR2 SNEGSKA (reference sequence). The CDR3 loop spans 15 amino acids. CDR3: CSARGPSQGFYEQYF. The DNA of the CDR3 is TGCAGTGCTAGGGGCCCCAGTCAGGGGTTCTACGAGCAGTACTTC.

The V and J genes are TRBV20-1 and TRBJ2-3, with a possible D match to TRBD2 (6 bases). The CDR3 is made up of 15 amino acids. Trimming shortened V by 1 base and J by 1 base, and 12 bases separated the two germline ends. Germline V gene sequence: CDR1 DFQATT, CDR2 SNEGSKA (reference sequence). CDR3 amino acids: CSARAPGEGTDTQYF. The CDR3 DNA reads TGCAGTGCTAGAGCTCCGGGGGAAGGCACAGATACGCAGTATTTT.

The chain uses TRBV9 and TRBJ2-3, with 7 bases lining up with TRBD1. Germline V lookup: CDR1 SGDLS, CDR2 YYNGEE. The CDR3 extends over 16 amino acids. V lost 7 bases and J lost 0; bases outside the gene matches: 11. DNA of the CDR3: TGTGCCAGCTCCCTTACGACAGGGCCTAGCACAGATACGCAGTATTTT. It specifies CASSLTTGPSTDTQYF.

CDR3 DNA sequence: TGCAGTGCTTCCGACAGGGGGGCCCGCACCGGGGAGCTGTTTTTT. Translated, it gives CSASDRGARTGELFF. V and J are TRBV20-1 and TRBJ2-2, with 9 bases lining up with TRBD1. With V trimmed by 5 bases and J by 4 bases, 8 bases remained unmatched. Germline loops: CDR1 DFQATT, CDR2 SNEGSKA (reference sequence). CDR3 length equals 15 residues.

The chain recombines TRBV4-3 with TRBJ2-3; TRBD2 matches 8 bases. The V gene end was trimmed by 0 bases and the J gene end by 5 bases; junction bases not matched to a gene: 13. The germline V gene encodes CDR1 LGHNA and CDR2 YSLEER. CDR3 size: 18 residues. In DNA, the CDR3 is TGCGCCAGCAGCCAAGAAGCCCTACATGTCGCGGGAGGAGATACGCAGTATTTT. Translating it yields CASSQEALHVAGGDTQYF.

In this sample, this clonotype turned up a few times. This CDR3 is CASSRDRGRQYF. CDR3 nucleotide sequence: TGTGCCAGCAGCCGGGACAGGGGACGGCAGTACTTC. The V and J genes are TRBV6-2 or TRBV6-3 and TRBJ2-7; 10 bases fit TRBD1. CDR1 is MNHEY, CDR2 SVGEGT, per germline. V shed 6 bases and J 9 bases; nucleotides not matched to a gene: 5. The CDR3 spans 12 residues.

The CDR3 sequence: CASSFRGADSPLHF. CDR3 in DNA: TGTGCCAGCAGCTTCCGGGGGGCGGATTCACCCCTCCACTTT. V usage is TRBV5-8 and J usage is TRBJ1-6; tentatively, D is TRBD1 (6 bases). This CDR3 contains 14 residues. The V end was cut by 2 bases, the J end by 8 bases, with 11 bases between. CDR1 and CDR2 from the germline V gene are SGHTS and YDEGEE.

This clonotype turned up a few times. The V and J genes are TRBV21-1 and TRBJ2-7; the DNA was not compared with TRBD1, the D call given in the table. TRBV21-1 is recorded as a pseudogene. The CDR3 contains 14 residues. CDR3 in DNA: TGTGCCAGCTCCAGACAGGGACTACTCTACGAGCAGTACTTC. Its translation is CASSRQGLLYEQYF.

This clonotype was detected a few times. J is TRBJ1-5 and V is TRBV7-2; no clear D gene. The germline CDR1 and CDR2 sequences are SGHTA and FQGNSA. The CDR3 is made up of 16 amino acids. The V end was cut by 5 bases, the J end by 3 bases, with 17 bases between. CDR3 in DNA: TGTGCCAGCAGCCCATCCGGAGGGAGGTACAATCAGCCCCAGCATTTT. It encodes CASSPSGGRYNQPQHF.

This clonotype was seen more than once but under ten times. V usage is TRBV20-1 and J usage is TRBJ2-2; no reliable D call. Looked up from germline, CDR1 is DFQATT and CDR2 is SNEGSKA (reference sequence). V lost 5 bases, J lost 5 bases, and 15 bases lay in between. CDR3 length equals 14 residues. The CDR3 nucleotides read TGCAGTGCTTTTGGAATTTCAGGAACCGGGGAGCTGTTTTTT. This sequence encodes CSAFGISGTGELFF.

The genes are TRBV7-2 and TRBJ1-2; D not certain. The germline V and J ends were trimmed by 1 base and 7 bases, with 7 bases remaining between them. This CDR3 spans 12 amino acids. The germline gives CDR1 SGHTA, CDR2 FQGNSA. For the CDR3, the DNA is TGTGCCAGCAGCTTAGAGGGAATTGGCTACACCTTC. This codes for CASSLEGIGYTF.